One and the same sample provided the 18 T cell receptor beta chains below, sequenced in a study of blood T cell repertoires in COVID-19. Generated by immunoSEQ multiplex PCR, the TCRdb table keeps only in-frame clones and is missing some. The table lists about 180,000 clones, approximately 82% of them singletons. Input material: PBMCs or T cells enriched from blood (not recorded which). The receptors originated from a man over 45 who had recovered from COVID-19.

This chain links TRBV28 with TRBJ1-6, with 8 bases that match TRBD1. Per germline, CDR1 MDHEN and CDR2 SYDVKM. V lost 10 bases, J lost 7 bases, and 6 bases stayed unmatched. The CDR3 runs to 13 residues. This chain's CDR3 is CATWDRQNSPLHF. The CDR3 DNA is TGTGCCACGTGGGACAGGCAGAATTCACCCCTCCACTTT.

The chain is built from TRBV19 and TRBJ1-2; D gene unclear. Between the trimmed V and J ends, which lost 3 bases and 5 bases, there was a span of 10 bases. Germline CDR1 reads LNHDA; CDR2 reads SQIVND (reference sequence). This CDR3 spans 13 amino acids. The CDR3 nucleotides are TGTGCCAGTAGTATGGCAGGAACGTATGGCTACACCTTC. It translates to CASSMAGTYGYTF.

The CDR3 nucleotides are TGTGCCAGCAGTAAACTCGCGACAGGCTATGGCTACACCTTC. Amino acid sequence: CASSKLATGYGYTF. The chain has TRBV6-2 or TRBV6-3 and TRBJ1-2; possible D gene TRBD1, 6 bases. This CDR3 is built from 14 residues. Trimming cost V 5 bases and J 4 bases, with 14 bases left between them. Germline assignment: CDR1 MNHEY and CDR2 SVGEGT.

This chain joins TRBV9 and TRBJ1-3; D is possibly TRBD1 (5 bases). V lost 0 bases and J 5 bases, leaving 15 bases between the germline ends. This CDR3 is built from 16 residues. Per germline, CDR1 SGDLS and CDR2 YYNGEE. CDR3 protein: CASSVERDLFRNTIYF. DNA for the CDR3: TGTGCCAGCAGCGTAGAGAGGGACTTATTTAGAAACACCATATATTTT.

This clone appeared a single time. This rearrangement joins TRBV7-3 to TRBJ1-2; D may be TRBD1 (5 bases). CDR3 length: 16 residues. Trimming stripped 3 bases from V and 2 bases from J, with 16 bases between. CDR1 SGHTA and CDR2 FQGTGA come from the germline V gene. CDR3 protein: CASSFSGTAGNYGYTF. In DNA form, the CDR3 reads TGTGCCAGCAGCTTTTCCGGGACGGCGGGAAACTATGGCTACACCTTC.

A few counts support this clone. V is TRBV12-5 and J is TRBJ1-2; TRBD1 matches at 9 bases. The germline V gene has CDR1 LGHNT and CDR2 FRNRAP. J was trimmed by 0 bases and V by 3 bases; bases with no gene match: 20. The CDR3 consists of 21 residues. CDR3: CASGFSNRGLRYADSNYGYTF. Here the CDR3 DNA reads TGTGCTAGTGGTTTTAGTAACAGGGGGCTCCGATACGCTGACTCTAACTATGGCTACACCTTC.

This clone was seen only a few times. J is TRBJ1-5 and V is TRBV27; tentative D call: TRBD1 (6 bases). Trimming left V 2 bases short and J 7 bases short, with 18 bases between. Germline assignment: CDR1 MNHEY and CDR2 SMNVEV (reference sequence). The CDR3 totals 16 residues. Here the CDR3 reads CASSLSLTGPGQPQHF. The CDR3 nucleotides are TGTGCCAGCAGTTTAAGCCTTACAGGGCCCGGGCAGCCCCAGCATTTT.

V and J are TRBV18 and TRBJ1-1, with 7 bases matching TRBD1. Germline CDR1 KGHSH, CDR2 LQKENI. The J segment lost 4 bases and the V segment lost 0 bases, leaving 8 bases of the junction unmatched. This CDR3 spans 16 amino acids. The CDR3 reads CASSPPSTGVSTEAFF. The CDR3 DNA is TGTGCCAGCTCACCACCTTCCACAGGGGTAAGCACTGAAGCTTTCTTT.

The CDR3 loop reads CASSFPGHHPSNQPQHF. The CDR3 DNA reads as TGTGCCAGCAGTTTCCCGGGACATCATCCTAGCAATCAGCCCCAGCATTTT. The chain couples TRBV6-2 or TRBV6-3 to TRBJ1-5, with a possible D match to TRBD1 (6 bases). This CDR3 region has 17 residues. The V end was cut by 4 bases, the J end by 0 bases, with 16 bases between. The V gene's germline CDR1 is MNHEY and CDR2 SVGEGT.

In DNA, the CDR3 is TGTGCCATCAGTGTGGGACAGGGGGGTGGGAACACTGAAGCTTTCTTT. It codes for CAISVGQGGGNTEAFF. The V call is TRBV10-3, the J call TRBJ1-1; 11 bases align to TRBD1. With V trimmed by 4 bases and J by 1 base, 5 bases remained unmatched. The germline CDR1 and CDR2 sequences are ENHRY and SYGVKD. The CDR3 consists of 16 residues.

The J gene is TRBJ1-1, the V gene TRBV27; D unresolved. The CDR3 contains 11 residues. V was shortened by 3 bases and J by 11 bases, with 10 bases between the two germline ends. CDR1 is MNHEY, CDR2 SMNVEV, per germline (reference sequence). This chain's CDR3 is CASSFEGEAFF. CDR3 bases: TGTGCCAGCAGTTTCGAGGGTGAGGCTTTCTTT.

The chain combines TRBV19 with TRBJ1-1; TRBD1 matches at 8 bases. There are 14 residues in the CDR3. The germline CDR1 and CDR2 sequences are LNHDA and SQIVND (reference sequence). The trim removed 4 bases at V and 4 bases at J, leaving 5 bases unmatched. CDR3 amino acids: CASSRQDRVTEAFF. Written as DNA, the CDR3 is TGTGCCAGTAGTAGACAGGACAGGGTCACTGAAGCTTTCTTT. Combining the CDR3 with reference TRBV19 and TRBJ1-1 gives the whole variable domain DGGITQSPKYLFRKEGQNVTLSCEQNLNHDAMYWYRQDPGQGLRLIYYSQIVNDFQKGDIAEGYSVSREKKESFPLTVTSAQKNPTAFYLCASSRQDRVTEAFFGQGTRLTVV.

This clone showed up just once. The rearrangement joins TRBV19 to TRBJ1-2; D is possibly TRBD1 (6 bases). The germline CDR1 and CDR2 sequences are LNHDA and SQIVND (reference sequence). CDR3 length: 15 residues. Deletions cut 9 bases from V and 1 base from J, with 18 bases between. The CDR3 spells CASRSGTMGNYGYTF. As DNA, the CDR3 is TGTGCCAGCAGATCCGGGACAATGGGTAACTATGGCTACACCTTC.

The chain combines TRBV5-1 with TRBJ2-1; TRBD1 agrees at 8 bases. V shed 6 bases and J 5 bases; nucleotides not matched to a gene: 13. Germline CDR1 is SGHRS and CDR2 is YFSETQ. This CDR3 spans 16 amino acids. Written as DNA, the CDR3 is TGCGCCAGCACCTCCCGCGACAGGGGAAAGAACAATGAGCAGTTCTTC. It is translated as CASTSRDRGKNNEQFF.

The chain couples TRBV2 to TRBJ1-5; TRBD1 matches at 11 bases. CDR3 length: 16 amino acids. In germline, CDR1 is SNHLY, CDR2 FYNNEI. After removal of 8 bases from V and 4 bases from J, the junction contained 10 bases not matched to a gene. This CDR3 reads CASRLRTGGRNQPQHF. For the CDR3, the DNA is TGTGCCAGCCGTTTAAGGACAGGGGGCCGGAATCAGCCCCAGCATTTT.

The J gene is TRBJ2-5, the V gene TRBV4-2, with D maybe TRBD1 (6 bases). CDR3 length equals 15 residues. CDR1 is LGHNA, CDR2 YNFKEQ, per germline. V was cut by 4 bases and J by 2 bases, with 14 bases left in between. The CDR3, as DNA: TGTGCCAGCAGCCGCGACCGGGACAAGCAAGAGACCCAGTACTTC. It codes for CASSRDRDKQETQYF.

This clone came up a few times. V usage is TRBV29-1 and J usage is TRBJ2-3; 9 bases are a match to TRBD2. This CDR3 is built from 14 residues. V trimming: 5 bases; J trimming: 5 bases; junction bases outside the gene matches: 8. Germline V gene data show CDR1 as SQVTM and CDR2 as ANQGSEA. The CDR3 loop is CSVYKRGAVDTQYF. Here the CDR3 DNA reads TGCAGCGTTTATAAGCGGGGGGCCGTAGATACGCAGTATTTT.

This clone appeared once. The chain carries TRBV30 and TRBJ2-6; 8 bases map to TRBD1. Germline V gene data show CDR1 as GTSNPN and CDR2 as SVGIG (reference sequence). The V segment lost 2 bases and the J segment 2 bases; nucleotides outside the gene matches: 8. CDR3 size: 17 residues. The CDR3 spells CAWSSRTGLPGANVLTF. CDR3 nucleotides: TGTGCCTGGAGTTCCCGGACAGGGCTGCCTGGGGCCAACGTCCTGACTTTC.